This section outlines one T cell receptor beta chain sequence together with its context. Antigen specificity is unknown. Only in-frame clones appear in the TCRdb table, and some are missing; sequencing was by immunoSEQ multiplex PCR. The sample carries tens of thousands of clones, more than 90% recorded once. The data belong to a study of cytomegalovirus exposure and HLA in healthy donors. Study-wide results and caveats: Altogether, 150 to 200 TCR beta chains were recorded as cytomegalovirus-associated. Diagnosis of cytomegalovirus status made by the classifier reportedly showed high specificity and sensitivity.

The CDR3 runs 17 residues. The germline gives CDR1 MDHEN, CDR2 SYDVKM. V gave up 2 bases and J gave up 10 bases, with 23 bases separating them. Sequencing input: PBMCs. V gene TRBV28 combines with J gene TRBJ2-2, with D perhaps TRBD2 (5 bases). The TCR was taken from a man younger than 35 in good health and CMV-seronegative. CDR3 nucleotide sequence: TGTGCCAGCAGTTTAATTGCGGGCCGGGGTGTAAGTGTGGAGCTGTTTTTT. It translates to CASSLIAGRGVSVELFF. The whole variable domain, remainder taken from reference TRBV28 and TRBJ2-2, is DVKVTQSSRYLVKRTGEKVFLECVQDMDHENMFWYRQDPGLGLRLIYFSYDVKMKEKGDIPEGYSVSREKKERFSLILESASTNQTSMYLCASSLIAGRGVSVELFFGEGSRLTVL.